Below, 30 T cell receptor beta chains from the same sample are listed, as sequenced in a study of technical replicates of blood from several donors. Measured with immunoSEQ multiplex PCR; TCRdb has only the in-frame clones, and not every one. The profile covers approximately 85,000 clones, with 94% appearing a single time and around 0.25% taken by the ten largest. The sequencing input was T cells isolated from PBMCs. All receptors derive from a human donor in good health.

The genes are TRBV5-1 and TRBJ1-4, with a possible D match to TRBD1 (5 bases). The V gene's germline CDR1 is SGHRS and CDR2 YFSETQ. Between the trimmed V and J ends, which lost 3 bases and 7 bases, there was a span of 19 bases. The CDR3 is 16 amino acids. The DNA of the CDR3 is TGCGCCAGCAGCTCCACCGATGGGGCCCAGGTTGAAAAACTGTTTTTT. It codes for CASSSTDGAQVEKLFF.

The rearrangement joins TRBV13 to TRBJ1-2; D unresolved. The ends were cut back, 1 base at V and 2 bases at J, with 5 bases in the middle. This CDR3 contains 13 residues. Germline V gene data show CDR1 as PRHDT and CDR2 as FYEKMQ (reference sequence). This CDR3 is CASSLVRNYGYTF. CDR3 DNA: TGTGCCAGCAGCTTAGTTCGGAACTATGGCTACACCTTC.

The CDR3 DNA reads TGTGCCAGCAGCCTGGGGACAGGGGGCAACTATGGCTACACCTTC. It specifies CASSLGTGGNYGYTF. The chain combines TRBV7-9 with TRBJ1-2; 12 positions match TRBD1. The ends lost 5 bases at V and 2 bases at J; junction bases unmatched: 3. Germline assignment: CDR1 SEHNR and CDR2 FQNEAQ (reference sequence). The CDR3 has 15 amino acids.

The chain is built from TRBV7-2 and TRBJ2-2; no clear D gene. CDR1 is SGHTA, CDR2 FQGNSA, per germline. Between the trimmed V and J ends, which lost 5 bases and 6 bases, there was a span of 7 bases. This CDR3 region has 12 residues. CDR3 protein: CASSPVAGELFF. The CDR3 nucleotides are TGTGCCAGCAGCCCAGTCGCCGGGGAGCTGTTTTTT.

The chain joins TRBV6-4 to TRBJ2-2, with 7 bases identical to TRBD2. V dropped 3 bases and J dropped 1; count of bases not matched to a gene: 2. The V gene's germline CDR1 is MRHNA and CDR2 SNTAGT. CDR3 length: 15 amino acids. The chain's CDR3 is CASSDSGGNTGELFF. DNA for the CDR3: TGTGCCAGCAGTGATTCGGGAGGGAACACCGGGGAGCTGTTTTTT.

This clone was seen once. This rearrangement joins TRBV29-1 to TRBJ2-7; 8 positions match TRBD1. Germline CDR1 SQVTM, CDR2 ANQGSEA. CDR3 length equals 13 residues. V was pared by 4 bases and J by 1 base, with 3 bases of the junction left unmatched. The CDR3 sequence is CSVARQGSYEQYF. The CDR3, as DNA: TGCAGCGTTGCACGACAGGGGTCCTACGAGCAGTACTTC.

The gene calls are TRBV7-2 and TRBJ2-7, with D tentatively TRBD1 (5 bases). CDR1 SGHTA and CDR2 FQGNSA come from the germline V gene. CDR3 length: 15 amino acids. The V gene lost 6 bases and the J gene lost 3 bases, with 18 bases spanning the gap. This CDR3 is CASRQKGLRLYEQYF. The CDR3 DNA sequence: TGTGCCAGCAGACAGAAGGGGCTACGTCTCTACGAGCAGTACTTC.

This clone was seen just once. CDR3 loop: CASGLVPTGSESTEAFF. The CDR3 DNA reads TGTGCTAGTGGTTTGGTACCGACAGGGTCTGAGAGCACTGAAGCTTTCTTT. The rearrangement links TRBV12-5 to TRBJ1-1; TRBD1 agrees at 7 bases. The V gene end was trimmed by 0 bases and the J gene end by 4 bases; junction bases not matched to a gene: 11. This CDR3 has 17 amino acids. Germline-derived CDR1 and CDR2 are LGHNT and FRNRAP. Supplemented by reference TRBV12-5 and TRBJ1-1, the full variable domain reads DARVTQTPRHKVTEMGQEVTMRCQPILGHNTVFWYRQTMMQGLELLAYFRNRAPLDDSGMPKDRFSAEMPDATLATLKIQPSEPRDSAVYFCASGLVPTGSESTEAFFGQGTRLTVV.

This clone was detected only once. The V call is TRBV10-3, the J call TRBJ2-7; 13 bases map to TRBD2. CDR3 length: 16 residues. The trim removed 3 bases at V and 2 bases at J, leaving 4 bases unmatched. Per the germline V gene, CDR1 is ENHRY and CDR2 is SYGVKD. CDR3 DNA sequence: TGTGCCATCAGTGACTCCACTAGCGGGAGGGCCTACGAGCAGTACTTC. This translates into CAISDSTSGRAYEQYF.

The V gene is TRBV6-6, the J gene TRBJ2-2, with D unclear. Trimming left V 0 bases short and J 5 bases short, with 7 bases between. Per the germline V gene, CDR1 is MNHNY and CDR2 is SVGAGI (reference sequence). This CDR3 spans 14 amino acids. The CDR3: CASSYSRDTGELFF. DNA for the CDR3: TGTGCCAGCAGTTACTCGCGTGATACCGGGGAGCTGTTTTTT.

CDR3 region: CASSEPRTDTQYF. Written as DNA, the CDR3 is TGTGCCAGCAGTGAACCGAGGACAGATACGCAGTATTTT. The rearrangement joins TRBV2 to TRBJ2-3; the D is unclear. V lost 2 bases, J lost 3 bases, and 6 bases lay in between. This CDR3 is built from 13 residues. Germline loops: CDR1 SNHLY, CDR2 FYNNEI.

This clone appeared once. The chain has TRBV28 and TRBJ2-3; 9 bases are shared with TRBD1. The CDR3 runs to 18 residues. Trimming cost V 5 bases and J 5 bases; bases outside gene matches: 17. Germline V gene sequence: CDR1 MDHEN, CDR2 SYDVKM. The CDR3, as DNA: TGTGCCAGCAGTACGTTGGAGTTTTGGGGACAGGGACGAGATACGCAGTATTTT. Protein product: CASSTLEFWGQGRDTQYF.

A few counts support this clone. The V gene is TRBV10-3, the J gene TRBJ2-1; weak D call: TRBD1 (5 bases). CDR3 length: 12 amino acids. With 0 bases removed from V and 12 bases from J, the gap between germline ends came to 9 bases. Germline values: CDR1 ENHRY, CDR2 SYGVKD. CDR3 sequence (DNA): TGTGCCATCAGTGAGTCACAGGTGTGGCAGTTCTTC. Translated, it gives CAISESQVWQFF.

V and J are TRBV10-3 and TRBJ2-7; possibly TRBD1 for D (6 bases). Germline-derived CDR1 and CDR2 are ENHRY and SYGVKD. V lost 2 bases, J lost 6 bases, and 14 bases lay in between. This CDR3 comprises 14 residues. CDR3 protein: CAISEEQGPGEQYF. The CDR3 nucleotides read TGTGCCATCAGTGAGGAACAGGGCCCTGGCGAGCAGTACTTC.

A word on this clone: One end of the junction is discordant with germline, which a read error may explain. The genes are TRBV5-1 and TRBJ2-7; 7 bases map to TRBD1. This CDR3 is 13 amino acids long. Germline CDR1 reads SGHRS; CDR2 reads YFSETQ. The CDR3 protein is CASSWGQSSEQYF. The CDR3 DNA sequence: TGCGCCAGCAGCTGGGGACAGTCCTCCGAGCAGTACTTC.

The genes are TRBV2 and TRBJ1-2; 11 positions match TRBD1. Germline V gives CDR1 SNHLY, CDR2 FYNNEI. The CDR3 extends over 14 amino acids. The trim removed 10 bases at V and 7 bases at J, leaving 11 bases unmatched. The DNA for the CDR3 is TGTGCCATCAATCACGGGGGGACAGGGGGTGGCTACACCTTC. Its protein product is CAINHGGTGGGYTF.

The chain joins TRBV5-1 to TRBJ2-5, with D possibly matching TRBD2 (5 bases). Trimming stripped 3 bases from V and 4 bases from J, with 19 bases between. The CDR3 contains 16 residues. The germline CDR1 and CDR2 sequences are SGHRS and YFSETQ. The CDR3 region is CASSSTGDRAGETQYF. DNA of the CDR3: TGCGCCAGCAGCTCCACCGGGGATCGGGCCGGAGAGACCCAGTACTTC.

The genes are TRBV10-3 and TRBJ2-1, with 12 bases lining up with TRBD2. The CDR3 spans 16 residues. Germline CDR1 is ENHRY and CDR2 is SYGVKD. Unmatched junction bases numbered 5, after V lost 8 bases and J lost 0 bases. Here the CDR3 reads CAIGTSGLNSYNEQFF. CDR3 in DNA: TGTGCCATCGGGACTAGCGGGCTGAACTCCTACAATGAGCAGTTCTTC.

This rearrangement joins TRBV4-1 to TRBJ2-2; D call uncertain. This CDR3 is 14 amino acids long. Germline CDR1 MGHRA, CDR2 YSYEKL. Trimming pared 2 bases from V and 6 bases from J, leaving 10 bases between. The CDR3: CASSQTSSSGELFF. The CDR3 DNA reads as TGCGCCAGCAGCCAAACGTCTAGTTCCGGGGAGCTGTTTTTT.

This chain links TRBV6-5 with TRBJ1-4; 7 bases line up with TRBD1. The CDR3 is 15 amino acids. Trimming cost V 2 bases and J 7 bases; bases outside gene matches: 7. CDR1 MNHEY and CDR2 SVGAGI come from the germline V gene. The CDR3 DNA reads TGTGCCAGCAGTTACACGACAGGGTGGGGTGAAAAACTGTTTTTT. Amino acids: CASSYTTGWGEKLFF.

In DNA form, the CDR3 reads TGTGCCAGCAGCCGGATAGCGGGCGGGACCGGGGAGCTGTTTTTT. This translates into CASSRIAGGTGELFF. V usage is TRBV7-2 and J usage is TRBJ2-2, with 7 bases matching TRBD2. The CDR3 contains 15 residues. V lost 5 bases and J lost 5; bases outside the gene matches: 8. Germline V gene data show CDR1 as SGHTA and CDR2 as FQGNSA. Filled out from reference TRBV7-2 and TRBJ2-2, the complete variable domain reads GAGVSQSPSNKVTEKGKDVELRCDPISGHTALYWYRQSLGQGLEFLIYFQGNSAPDKSGLPSDRFSAERTGGSVSTLTIQRTQQEDSAVYLCASSRIAGGTGELFFGEGSRLTVL.

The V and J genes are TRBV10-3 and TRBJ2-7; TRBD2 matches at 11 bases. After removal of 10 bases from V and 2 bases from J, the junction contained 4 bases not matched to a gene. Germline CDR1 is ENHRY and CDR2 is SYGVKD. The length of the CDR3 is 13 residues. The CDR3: CATNSGRAYEQYF. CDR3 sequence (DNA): TGTGCCACCAATAGCGGGAGGGCCTACGAGCAGTACTTC.

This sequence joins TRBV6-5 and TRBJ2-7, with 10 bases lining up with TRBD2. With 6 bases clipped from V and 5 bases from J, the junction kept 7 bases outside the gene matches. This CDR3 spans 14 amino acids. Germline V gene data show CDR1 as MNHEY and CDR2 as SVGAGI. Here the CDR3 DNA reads TGTGCCAGCAGAATAGCGGGAGGATCCCACGAGCAGTACTTC. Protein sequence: CASRIAGGSHEQYF.

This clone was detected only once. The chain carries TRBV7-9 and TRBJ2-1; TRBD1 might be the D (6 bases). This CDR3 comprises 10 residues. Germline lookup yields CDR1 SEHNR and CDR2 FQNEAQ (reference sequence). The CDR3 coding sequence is TGTGCACAGGGTTACAATGAGCAGTTCTTC. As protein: CAQGYNEQFF.

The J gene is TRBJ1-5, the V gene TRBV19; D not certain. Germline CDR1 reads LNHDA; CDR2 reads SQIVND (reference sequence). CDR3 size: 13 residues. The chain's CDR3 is CAVSPSRVQPQHF. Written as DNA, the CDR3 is TGTGCTGTTTCTCCCTCGCGGGTTCAGCCCCAGCATTTT.

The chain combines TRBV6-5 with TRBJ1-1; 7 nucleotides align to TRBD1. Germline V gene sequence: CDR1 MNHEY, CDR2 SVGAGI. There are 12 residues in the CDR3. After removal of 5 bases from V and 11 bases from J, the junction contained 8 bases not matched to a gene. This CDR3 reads CASSEGQRSAFF. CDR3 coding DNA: TGTGCCAGCAGTGAGGGACAGAGGTCTGCTTTCTTT.

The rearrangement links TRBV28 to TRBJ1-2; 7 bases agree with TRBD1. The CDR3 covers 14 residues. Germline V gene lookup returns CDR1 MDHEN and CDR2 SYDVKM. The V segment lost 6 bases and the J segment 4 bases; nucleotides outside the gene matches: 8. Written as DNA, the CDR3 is TGTGCCAGCAGCAGACAGGGCAATTTCTATGGCTACACCTTC. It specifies CASSRQGNFYGYTF.

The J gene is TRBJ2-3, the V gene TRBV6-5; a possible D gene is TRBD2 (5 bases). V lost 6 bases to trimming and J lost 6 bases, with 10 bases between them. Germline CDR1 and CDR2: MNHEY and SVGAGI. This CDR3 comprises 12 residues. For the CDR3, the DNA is TGTGCCAGCAGCAATACGGGGGATACGCAGTATTTT. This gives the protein CASSNTGDTQYF.

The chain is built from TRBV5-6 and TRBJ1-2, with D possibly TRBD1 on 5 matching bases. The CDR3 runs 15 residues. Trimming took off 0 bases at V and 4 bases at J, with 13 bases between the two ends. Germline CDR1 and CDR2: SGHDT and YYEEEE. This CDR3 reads CASSLAGQGTYGYTF. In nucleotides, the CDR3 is TGTGCCAGCAGCTTGGCCGGGCAGGGAACCTATGGCTACACCTTC.

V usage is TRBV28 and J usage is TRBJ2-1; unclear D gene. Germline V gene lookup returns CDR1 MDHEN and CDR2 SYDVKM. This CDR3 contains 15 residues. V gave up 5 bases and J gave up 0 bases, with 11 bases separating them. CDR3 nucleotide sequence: TGTGCCAGCAGTCGAGGCTTAAGCTCCTACAATGAGCAGTTCTTC. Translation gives CASSRGLSSYNEQFF.